This T cell receptor (beta chain) was retrieved from a study of blood T cell repertoires in COVID-19 (dated by TCRdb to 2018 to 2020). At the level of the whole study: Samples from collaborators originated in the United States, Italy and Spain and spanned both the acute and convalescent phases of COVID-19. The prospective study material was composed of cDNA or gDNA derived from T cells, B-cell-depleted T cells, or PBMCs. Subjects who had been exposed to COVID-19, were actively infected with it, or had recovered from it provided the deeply sampled blood TCRbeta repertoires that made up the dataset. The repertoires were made available in a free public database intended to serve as a resource for research on the immune response to SARS-CoV-2. Samples were obtained from the ongoing ImmuneRACE study (first 160 participants) and from roughly 1,300 subjects provided by 6 global collaborators. The sample metadata nearly always contained a de-identified subject ID, COVID-19 status, age in years and sex. Where HLA class I and class II types were available, the types were taken from metadata supplied by the sample provider, not from assay-based typing. Study-wide findings and limitations: How much clinical and demographic metadata was included differed by source and by participant, and the metadata was provided uncurated.

Notes on this clone: The specificity of this receptor is unknown. No base quality information exists; no much larger clone differs at one position.

According to the germline V gene (reference sequence), CDR1 reads GTSNPN and CDR2 reads SVGIG. Inclusive of the bounding cysteine and phenylalanine, the CDR3 is 15 residues long. Just CDR3 DNA is preserved here, 45 bases in frame from base 1. At the junction V is shortened by 3 bases and J by 2 bases, with 16 bases in between. Whole blood was collected in K2EDTA tubes by collaborating institutions according to the institutions' own protocols. For TCRbeta analysis, collaborator samples were shipped as frozen whole blood, as isolated PBMCs, or as DNA extracted from either sample type. TCRbeta CDR3 regions were amplified from genomic DNA using the immunoSEQ Assay, a bias-controlled multiplex PCR. Processing in the source paper ran as follows. The number of nucleated cells in each sample was estimated by amplification of reference gene primers within the assay. To quantify the absolute abundance of each unique TCRbeta CDR3 rearrangement, sequence reads were collapsed and filtered. For each sample, productive Simpson clonality was calculated as the square root of Simpson's diversity index over productive rearrangements. TCRdb obtained this table from immuneACCESS and retained in-frame rearrangements with V and J assigned. These tables miss some clones; where compared with another copy, unresolved V genes account for less than half of the shortfall, and the remainder is unexplained. V and J calls and clone size are given by that table; D and trimming were obtained from the DNA. Recorded for this sample are tens of thousands of clones; roughly 80% of them occurred a single time. The ten largest clones represent around a sixth of the sample.

The source material was peripheral blood. The sequence links TRBV30 to TRBJ1-2; the D gene cannot be named for sure. The sequence was obtained from a human donor in a cohort sampled during active COVID-19. In nucleotides, the sequence is TGTGCCTGGAGGACCACGGGGAGGGCCAACTATGGCTACACCTTC. Its product reads: CAWRTTGRANYGYTF.